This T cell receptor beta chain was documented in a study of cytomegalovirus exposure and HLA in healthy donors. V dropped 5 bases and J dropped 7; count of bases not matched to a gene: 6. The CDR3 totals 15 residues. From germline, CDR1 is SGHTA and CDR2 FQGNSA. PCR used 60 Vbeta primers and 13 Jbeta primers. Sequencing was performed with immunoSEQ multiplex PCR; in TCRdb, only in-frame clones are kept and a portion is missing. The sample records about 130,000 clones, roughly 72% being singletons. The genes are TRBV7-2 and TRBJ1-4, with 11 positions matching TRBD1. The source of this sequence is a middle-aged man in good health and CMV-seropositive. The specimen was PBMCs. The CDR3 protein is CASSRAGTGGEKLFF. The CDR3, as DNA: TGTGCCAGCAGCCGGGCCGGGACAGGGGGTGAAAAACTGTTTTTT. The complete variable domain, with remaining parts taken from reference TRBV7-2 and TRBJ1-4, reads GAGVSQSPSNKVTEKGKDVELRCDPISGHTALYWYRQSLGQGLEFLIYFQGNSAPDKSGLPSDRFSAERTGGSVSTLTIQRTQQEDSAVYLCASSRAGTGGEKLFFGSGTQLSVL.